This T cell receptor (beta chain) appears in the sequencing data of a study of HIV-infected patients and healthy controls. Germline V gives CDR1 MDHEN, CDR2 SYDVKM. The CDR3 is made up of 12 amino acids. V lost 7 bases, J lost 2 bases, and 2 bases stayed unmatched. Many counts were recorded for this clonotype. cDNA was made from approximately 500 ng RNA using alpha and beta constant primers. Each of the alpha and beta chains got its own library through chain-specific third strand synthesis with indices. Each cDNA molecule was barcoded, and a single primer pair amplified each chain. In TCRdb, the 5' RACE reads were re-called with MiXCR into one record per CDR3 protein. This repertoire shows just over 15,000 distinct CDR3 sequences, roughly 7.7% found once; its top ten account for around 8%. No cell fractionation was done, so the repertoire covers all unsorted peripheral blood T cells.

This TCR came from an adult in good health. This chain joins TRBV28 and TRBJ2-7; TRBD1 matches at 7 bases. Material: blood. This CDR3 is CASKGAPYEQYF. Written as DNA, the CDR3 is TGTGCCAGCAAGGGGGCCCCCTACGAGCAGTACTTC.